The 12 T cell receptor beta chains below come from one sample, sequenced in a study of T cell responses to AZD1222 COVID-19 vaccine (dated by TCRdb to about 2021). In the paper's terms, the time point label means: baseline before first vaccination. Library method: the immunoSEQ multiplex PCR assay. The immuneACCESS repertoire file appears here via TCRdb, limited to in-frame rearrangements. These files lack a portion of the clones; in checked studies, under half of the deficit traces to unresolved V genes, and the cause of the others is not known. The sample includes about 140,000 clones, with around 90% observed a single time. The biggest ten clones account for about 5% of the sample. The material sequenced was peripheral blood, taken on day 0 of AZD1222 vaccination. The receptors derive from an adult in good health.

The rearrangement uses TRBV11-2 and TRBJ1-2; a possible D gene is TRBD1 (5 bases). Germline CDR1 reads SGHAT; CDR2 reads FQNNGV. The CDR3 contains 14 residues. V lost 0 bases, J lost 0 bases, and 5 bases lay in between. The CDR3 loop is CASSLEDTNYGYTF. In nucleotides, the CDR3 is TGTGCCAGCAGCTTAGAGGACACTAACTATGGCTACACCTTC. Full variable domain (outside the CDR3, taken from reference TRBV11-2 and TRBJ1-2): EAGVAQSPRYKIIEKRQSVAFWCNPISGHATLYWYQQILGQGPKLLIQFQNNGVVDDSQLPKDRFSAERLKGVDSTLKIQPAKLEDSAVYLCASSLEDTNYGYTFGSGTRLTVV.

The V call is TRBV28, the J call TRBJ2-3; TRBD2 agrees at 13 bases. J lost 1 base, V lost 6 bases, and 1 base had no gene match. The length of the CDR3 is 15 residues. The germline V gene has CDR1 MDHEN and CDR2 SYDVKM. This CDR3 reads CASRGTSGGTDTQYF. DNA of the CDR3: TGTGCCAGCAGGGGGACTAGCGGGGGCACAGATACGCAGTATTTT.

This sequence joins TRBV6-5 and TRBJ2-7; a weak D match, TRBD1 (6 bases). The CDR3 is 14 residues long. CDR1 MNHEY and CDR2 SVGAGI come from the germline V gene. V gave up 7 bases and J gave up 5 bases, with 18 bases separating them. CDR3 bases: TGTGCCAGCACCCCGCCGGGACACAAAAACGAGCAGTACTTC. Translation gives CASTPPGHKNEQYF.

The chain recombines TRBV21-1 with TRBJ1-3. TRBV21-1 has pseudogene status. The CDR3 loop spans 15 amino acids. The CDR3 nucleotides are TGTGCCAGCCCAAAGCGATGGGAGTCTGGAAACACCATATATTTT. The encoded protein is CASPKRWESGNTIYF.

This chain links TRBV10-2 with TRBJ1-2; D may be TRBD1 (5 bases). Trimming removed 3 bases at V and 8 bases at J, with 10 bases between. The CDR3 contains 12 residues. Germline values: CDR1 WSHSY, CDR2 SAAADI. The DNA of the CDR3 is TGCGCCAGCAGTGATCTGGGGCGAGGCTACACCTTC. This gives the protein CASSDLGRGYTF.

The rearrangement uses TRBV24-1 and TRBJ1-4; D remains ambiguous. V lost 4 bases, J lost 5 bases, and 7 bases lay in between. Germline V gene data show CDR1 as KGHDR and CDR2 as SFDVKD. This CDR3 is built from 13 residues. In DNA form, the CDR3 reads TGTGCCACCAGTGACGGGAACAATGAAAAACTGTTTTTT. Encoded protein: CATSDGNNEKLFF.

The V gene is TRBV28, the J gene TRBJ2-3; TRBD2 matches at 9 bases. The CDR3 contains 16 residues. Per the germline V gene, CDR1 is MDHEN and CDR2 is SYDVKM. Trimming removed 8 bases from V and 1 base from J; junction bases left unmatched: 10. CDR3 loop: CASSLAGIHRTDTQYF. CDR3 coding DNA: TGTGCCAGCTCCCTAGCGGGGATACACCGCACAGATACGCAGTATTTT.

The sample holds one count of this clone. The V and J genes are TRBV27 and TRBJ1-5; D not resolved. Germline V gene data show CDR1 as MNHEY and CDR2 as SMNVEV (reference sequence). The CDR3 extends over 14 amino acids. The V gene lost 3 bases and the J gene lost 3 bases, with 9 bases spanning the gap. CDR3 DNA: TGTGCCAGCAGTTTCACGAACTCCAATCAGCCCCAGCATTTT. The encoded protein is CASSFTNSNQPQHF.

The chain joins TRBV5-4 to TRBJ2-5, with 9 nucleotides matching TRBD2. CDR3 length equals 15 residues. Trimming removed 2 bases from V and 5 bases from J; junction bases left unmatched: 7. Germline assignment: CDR1 SGHNT and CDR2 YYREEE (reference sequence). The chain's CDR3 is CASSLPGLASETQYF. The CDR3 DNA reads TGTGCCAGCAGCTTACCGGGACTAGCATCGGAGACCCAGTACTTC.

This clone showed up just once. The rearrangement joins TRBV9 to TRBJ1-1; maybe TRBD1 (5 bases). This CDR3 has 15 residues. Germline CDR1 SGDLS, CDR2 YYNGEE. Trimming shortened V by 0 bases and J by 0 bases, and 9 bases separated the two germline ends. The CDR3 DNA is TGTGCCAGCAGCGTAGGTGGGGCGTTGAACACTGAAGCTTTCTTT. As protein: CASSVGGALNTEAFF.

The table lists this clone with a count of one. This chain connects TRBV6-5 to TRBJ2-2; TRBD1 might be the D (6 bases). Per the germline V gene, CDR1 is MNHEY and CDR2 is SVGAGI. The CDR3 length is 15 residues. V lost 6 bases and J lost 4, with 15 bases in between. Here the CDR3 DNA reads TGTGCCAGCAGATTTTCCGTCAGGGGCACCGGGGAGCTGTTTTTT. It codes for CASRFSVRGTGELFF.

V gene TRBV9 combines with J gene TRBJ2-7, with D perhaps assigned TRBD1 or TRBD2 (5 bases each). The germline CDR1 and CDR2 sequences are SGDLS and YYNGEE. V dropped 2 bases and J dropped 4 bases, with 16 bases sitting between them. CDR3 length: 15 residues. The CDR3 DNA reads TGTGCCAGCAGCGTCGGACTCGAGGGGAGTTACGAGCAGTACTTC. Amino acids: CASSVGLEGSYEQYF.